This record covers a single T cell receptor beta chain. What it binds is not known. This sample is part of a study of post-analysis software for immune sequencing data. Study results and caveats: Among several TRBV segments more frequent in patients than controls were TRBV5-6, TRBV5-1 and TRBV20-1.

The library was made from cDNA and included unique molecular identifiers. With about 1 to 11 million T cells as the source, a few hundred thousand cDNA molecules resulted. TCRdb re-called the PCR reads with MiXCR, one entry per CDR3 protein. The table records roughly 600,000 distinct CDR3 sequences, 44% of them present only once. The germline gives CDR1 MGHRA, CDR2 YSYEKL. Trimming shortened V by 3 bases and J by 3 bases, and 9 bases separated the two germline ends. This CDR3 contains 13 residues. Sequenced input: blood. The clonotype comes from a girl between 5 and 17 years old with multiple sclerosis. This chain connects TRBV4-1 to TRBJ2-7, with D possibly matching TRBD2 (5 bases). The CDR3 spells CASSHTGNYEQYF. CDR3 bases: TGCGCCAGCAGCCATACCGGGAACTACGAGCAGTACTTC.